The following is a T cell receptor (beta chain) sequence with its context. The Seattle site enrolled patients during active infection and followed them longitudinally. These data come from a study of blood T cell repertoires in COVID-19. Study context: Donors in the United States, Italy and Spain gave samples during acute or convalescent COVID-19. The cDNA or gDNA used as material had been derived from T cells, B-cell-depleted T cells, or PBMCs.

V gave up 4 bases and J gave up 7 bases; unmatched junction bases: 1. CDR3 length equals 12 residues. Methods used by the authors: Using reference gene primer amplification, nucleated cell counts were estimated. Produced via immunoSEQ multiplex PCR; TCRdb's table is partial and in-frame only. V, J and clone size derive from that table, while D and trimming were established from the DNA sequence. Among about 16,000 clones listed, 70% to 90% were seen once. The sequence was collected from an elderly woman with COVID-19, enrolled during active disease. Sequencing used peripheral blood. The rearrangement links TRBV12-3 or TRBV12-4 to TRBJ2-1, with 7 bases that match TRBD2. CDR3 coding DNA: TGTGCCAGCAGTTCGGGGGGAAATGAGCAGTTCTTC. Its translation: CASSSGGNEQFF.